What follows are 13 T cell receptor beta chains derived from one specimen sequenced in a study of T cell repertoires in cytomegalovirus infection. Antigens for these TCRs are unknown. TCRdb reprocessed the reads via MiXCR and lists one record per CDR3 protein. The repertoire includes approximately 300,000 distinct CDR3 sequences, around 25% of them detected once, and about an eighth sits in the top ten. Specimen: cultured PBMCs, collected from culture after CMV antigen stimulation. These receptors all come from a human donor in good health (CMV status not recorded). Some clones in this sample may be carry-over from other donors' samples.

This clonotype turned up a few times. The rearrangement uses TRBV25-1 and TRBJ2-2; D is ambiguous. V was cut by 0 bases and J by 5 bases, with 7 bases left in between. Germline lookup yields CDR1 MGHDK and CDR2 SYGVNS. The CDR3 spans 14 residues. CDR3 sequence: CASSEYSGTGELFF. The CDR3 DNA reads TGTGCCAGCAGTGAATATTCTGGAACCGGGGAGCTGTTTTTT. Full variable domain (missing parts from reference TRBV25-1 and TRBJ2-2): EADIYQTPRYLVIGTGKKITLECSQTMGHDKMYWYQQDPGMELHLIHYSYGVNSTEKGDLSSESTVSRIRTEHFPLTLESARPSHTSQYLCASSEYSGTGELFFGEGSRLTVL.

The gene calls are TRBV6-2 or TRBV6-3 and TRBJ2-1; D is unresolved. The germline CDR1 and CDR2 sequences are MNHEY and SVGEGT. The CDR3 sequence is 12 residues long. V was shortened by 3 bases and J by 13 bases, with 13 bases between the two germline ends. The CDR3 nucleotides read TGTGCCAGCAGTTATTTCTCATTCGGACAGTTCTTC. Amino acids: CASSYFSFGQFF.

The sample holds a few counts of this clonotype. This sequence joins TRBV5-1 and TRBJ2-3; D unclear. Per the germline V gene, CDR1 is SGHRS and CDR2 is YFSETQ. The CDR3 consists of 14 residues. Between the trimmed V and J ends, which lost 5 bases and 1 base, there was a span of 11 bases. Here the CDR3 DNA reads TGCGCCAGCAGTTACGCGGCAGGCACAGATACGCAGTATTTT. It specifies CASSYAAGTDTQYF.

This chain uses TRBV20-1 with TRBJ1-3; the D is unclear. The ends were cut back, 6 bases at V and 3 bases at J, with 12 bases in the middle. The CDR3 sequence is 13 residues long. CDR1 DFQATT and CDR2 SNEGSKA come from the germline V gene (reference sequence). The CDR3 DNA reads TGCAGTGCGGGGAGGGATTATGGAAACACCATATATTTT. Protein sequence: CSAGRDYGNTIYF.

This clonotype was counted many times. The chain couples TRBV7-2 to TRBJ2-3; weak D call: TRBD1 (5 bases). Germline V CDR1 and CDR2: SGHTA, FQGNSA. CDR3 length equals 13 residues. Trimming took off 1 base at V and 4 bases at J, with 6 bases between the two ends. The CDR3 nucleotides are TGTGCCAGCAGCTTAGTAGGGGCAGATACGCAGTATTTT. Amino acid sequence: CASSLVGADTQYF.

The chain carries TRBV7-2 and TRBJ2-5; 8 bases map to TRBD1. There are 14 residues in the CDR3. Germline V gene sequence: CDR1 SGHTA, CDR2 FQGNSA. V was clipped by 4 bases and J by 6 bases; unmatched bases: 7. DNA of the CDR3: TGTGCCAGCAGCTCTAGGACAGGGCGGCAGACCCAGTACTTC. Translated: CASSSRTGRQTQYF.

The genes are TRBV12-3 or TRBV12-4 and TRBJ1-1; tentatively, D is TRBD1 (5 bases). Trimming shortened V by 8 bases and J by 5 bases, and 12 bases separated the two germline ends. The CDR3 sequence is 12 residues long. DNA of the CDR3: TGTGCCAGCTGCGCCCGGGGGACTGAAGCTTTCTTT. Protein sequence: CASCARGTEAFF.

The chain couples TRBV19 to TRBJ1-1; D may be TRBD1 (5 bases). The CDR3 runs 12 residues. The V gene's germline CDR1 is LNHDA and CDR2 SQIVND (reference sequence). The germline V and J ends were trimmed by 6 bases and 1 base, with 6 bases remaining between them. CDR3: CASRGTNTEAFF. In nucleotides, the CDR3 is TGTGCCAGTAGAGGGACGAACACTGAAGCTTTCTTT.

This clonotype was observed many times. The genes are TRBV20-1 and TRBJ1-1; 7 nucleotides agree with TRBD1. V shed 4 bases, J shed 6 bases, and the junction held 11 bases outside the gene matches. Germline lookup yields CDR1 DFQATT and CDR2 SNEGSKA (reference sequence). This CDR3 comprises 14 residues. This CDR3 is CSAKTGTEPAEAFF. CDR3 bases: TGCAGTGCTAAGACCGGGACAGAGCCAGCTGAAGCTTTCTTT.

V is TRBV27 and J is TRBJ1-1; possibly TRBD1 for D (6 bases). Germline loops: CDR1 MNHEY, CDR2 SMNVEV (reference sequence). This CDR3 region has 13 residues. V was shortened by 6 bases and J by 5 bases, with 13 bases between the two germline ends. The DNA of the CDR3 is TGTGCCAGCAGACACAGGGAAGGGACTGAAGCTTTCTTT. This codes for CASRHREGTEAFF.

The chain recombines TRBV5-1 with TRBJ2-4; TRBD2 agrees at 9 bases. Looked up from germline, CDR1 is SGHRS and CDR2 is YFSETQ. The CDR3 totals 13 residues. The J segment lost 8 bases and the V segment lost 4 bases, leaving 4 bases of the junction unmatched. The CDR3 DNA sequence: TGCGCCAGCAGCCCCGGCGGGAGGGACATTCAGTACTTC. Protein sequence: CASSPGGRDIQYF.

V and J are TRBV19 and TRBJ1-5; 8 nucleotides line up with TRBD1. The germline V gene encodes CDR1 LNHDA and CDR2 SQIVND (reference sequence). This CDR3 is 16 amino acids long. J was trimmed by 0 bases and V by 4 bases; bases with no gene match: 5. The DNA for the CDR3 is TGTGCCAGTAGTAGACAGGGGCAGTATAGCAATCAGCCCCAGCATTTT. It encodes CASSRQGQYSNQPQHF.

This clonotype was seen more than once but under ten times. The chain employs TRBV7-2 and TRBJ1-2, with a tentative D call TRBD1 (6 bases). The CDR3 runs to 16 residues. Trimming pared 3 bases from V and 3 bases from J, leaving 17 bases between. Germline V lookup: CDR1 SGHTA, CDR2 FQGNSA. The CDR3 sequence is CASSLLTGNLDYGYTF. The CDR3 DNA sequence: TGTGCCAGCAGCTTGTTGACAGGAAACCTCGACTATGGCTACACCTTC.